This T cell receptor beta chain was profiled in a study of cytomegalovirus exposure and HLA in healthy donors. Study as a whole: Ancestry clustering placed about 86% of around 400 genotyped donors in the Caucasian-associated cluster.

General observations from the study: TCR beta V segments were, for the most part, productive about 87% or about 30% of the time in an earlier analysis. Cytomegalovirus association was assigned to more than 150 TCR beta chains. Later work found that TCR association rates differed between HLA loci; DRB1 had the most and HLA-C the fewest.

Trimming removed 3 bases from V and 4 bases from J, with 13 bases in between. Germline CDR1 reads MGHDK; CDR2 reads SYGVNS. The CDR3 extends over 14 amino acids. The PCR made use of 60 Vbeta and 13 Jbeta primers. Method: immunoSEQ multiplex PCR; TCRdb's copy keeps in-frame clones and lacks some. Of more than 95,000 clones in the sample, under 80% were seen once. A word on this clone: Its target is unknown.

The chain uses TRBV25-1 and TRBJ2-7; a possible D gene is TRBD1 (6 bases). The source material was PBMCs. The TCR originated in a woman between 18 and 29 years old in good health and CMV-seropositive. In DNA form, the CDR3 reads TGTGCCAGCAGTGAGTACGGGGACACTTACGAGCAGTACTTC. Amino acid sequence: CASSEYGDTYEQYF.